This TCR beta chain was recorded in a study of cytomegalovirus exposure and HLA in healthy donors. Notes on the study in general: Indistinguishable V segments, including TRBV6-2 and TRBV6-3, were excluded. Equally common other TCR beta chains were less clonally expanded than HLA-associated ones, a later analysis found.

V was trimmed by 5 bases and J by 6 bases, leaving 10 bases between them. CDR1 and CDR2 (germline): SEHNR, FQNEAQ (reference sequence). This CDR3 is 12 amino acids long. This clone was detected only once. The antigen is undetermined. Researchers ran the PCR with 60 Vbeta and 13 Jbeta primers. Generated by immunoSEQ multiplex PCR, the TCRdb table keeps only in-frame clones and is missing some. Here the sample spans under 250,000 clones, more than 75% being singletons. The source material was PBMCs. The TCR comes from a girl aged 2-15 years in good health and CMV-seronegative. V usage is TRBV7-9 and J usage is TRBJ1-2, with TRBD1 as a possible D gene (5 bases). CDR3: CASSPRGDGYTF. The CDR3 coding sequence is TGTGCCAGCAGCCCCCGGGGGGATGGCTACACCTTC.